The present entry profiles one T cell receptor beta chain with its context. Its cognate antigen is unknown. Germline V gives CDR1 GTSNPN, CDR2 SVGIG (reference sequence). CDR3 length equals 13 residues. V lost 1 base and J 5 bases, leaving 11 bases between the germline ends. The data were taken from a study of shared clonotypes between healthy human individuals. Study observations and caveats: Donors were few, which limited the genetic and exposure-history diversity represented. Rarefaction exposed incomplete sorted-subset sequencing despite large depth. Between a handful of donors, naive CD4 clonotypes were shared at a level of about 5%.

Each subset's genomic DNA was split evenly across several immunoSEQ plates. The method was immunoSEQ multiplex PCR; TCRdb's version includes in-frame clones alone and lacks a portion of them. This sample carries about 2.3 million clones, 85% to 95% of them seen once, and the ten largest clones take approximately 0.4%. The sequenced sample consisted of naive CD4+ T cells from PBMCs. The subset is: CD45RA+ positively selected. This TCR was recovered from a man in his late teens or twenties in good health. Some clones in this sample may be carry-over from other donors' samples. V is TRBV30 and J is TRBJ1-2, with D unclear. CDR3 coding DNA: TGTGCCTGGAGTGAAGAGTTTGGATATGGCTACACCTTC. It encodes CAWSEEFGYGYTF.